This T cell receptor (beta chain) was captured in a study of early T cells in non-severe SARS-CoV-2 infection. This clonotype has just a few counts. Its antigen is not known. In germline, CDR1 is SGHRS, CDR2 YFSETQ. The CDR3 runs to 14 residues. Trimming pared 0 bases from V and 1 base from J, leaving 8 bases between. Overall study findings and caveats: The matching step, a VDJdb search, favored anti-spike CD8 responses and missed private and CD4 specificities.

cDNA molecules, individually, were tagged with unique molecular identifiers. TCRdb called the 5' RACE reads again in MiXCR, with one record for every CDR3 protein. Of 84,000 or so distinct CDR3 sequences detected, 12% appear once; the ten largest clones hold 2.6%. Sequenced: whole blood. The chain carries TRBV5-1 and TRBJ2-7; D gene uncertain. This TCR came from an adult who was a healthcare worker with PCR-confirmed SARS-CoV-2 infection or an uninfected control (not recorded which). Here the CDR3 DNA reads TGCGCCAGCAGCTTGGTAGCCGGATCCTACGAGCAGTACTTC. It encodes CASSLVAGSYEQYF.